These 2 T cell receptor beta chains were all obtained from the same sample, sequenced in a study of siplizumab effects on memory and regulatory T cells. TCRdb keeps only in-frame clones here, not all; method: immunoSEQ multiplex PCR. The sample lists 95,000 to 100,000 clones; 80% to 95% were seen once. The sequencing sample was made of non-Treg CD4+ T cells sorted from blood. The receptors come from a human donor in good health.

This clone was seen a few times. The chain has TRBV19 and TRBJ1-3; D remains ambiguous. The V gene lost 1 base and the J gene lost 8 bases, with 12 bases spanning the gap. The CDR3 spans 14 residues. Germline CDR1 and CDR2: LNHDA and SQIVND (reference sequence). This chain's CDR3 is CASSIASVSHTIYF. CDR3 DNA sequence: TGTGCCAGTAGTATAGCGTCAGTAAGTCACACCATATATTTT.

The V and J genes are TRBV11-3 and TRBJ2-3, with 9 bases aligning to TRBD1. From germline, CDR1 is SGHNT and CDR2 YENEEA. The V gene end was trimmed by 2 bases and the J gene end by 5 bases; junction bases not matched to a gene: 5. CDR3 size: 15 residues. CDR3 in DNA: TGTGCCAGCAGCTTATTGACAGGGGGACAAGATACGCAGTATTTT. This translates into CASSLLTGGQDTQYF.